This T cell receptor (beta chain) is drawn from a study of cytomegalovirus exposure and HLA in healthy donors. In the study overall: Out of 150 million to 200 million T cells, an earlier analysis found roughly 100 million unique TCR beta sequences in total.

V was clipped by 6 bases and J by 2 bases; unmatched bases: 4. The CDR3 is made up of 15 amino acids. CDR1 is SNHLY and CDR2 is FYNNEI in the germline V gene. This clone has a handful of counts. Its matching antigen is unknown. Study conclusions and caveats: An ancestry cluster, one associated with Asian ancestry, reportedly showed fewer N-insertions than the approximately 670-donor mean in a later analysis.

Amplification used 60 Vbeta primers and 13 Jbeta primers. Profiled with immunoSEQ multiplex PCR; TCRdb holds only in-frame clones, not every one. The repertoire consists of approximately 130,000 clones, with 75% to 85% occurring once and the leading ten covering 1.1% to 1.5%. The V call is TRBV2, the J call TRBJ2-7; 13 positions match TRBD2. The receptor's source is a woman in her 40s in good health and CMV-seronegative. Sequencing was done on a sample of PBMCs. CDR3 sequence: CASSQLAGGPYEQYF. CDR3 nucleotides: TGTGCCAGCAGCCAACTAGCGGGGGGGCCCTACGAGCAGTACTTC.